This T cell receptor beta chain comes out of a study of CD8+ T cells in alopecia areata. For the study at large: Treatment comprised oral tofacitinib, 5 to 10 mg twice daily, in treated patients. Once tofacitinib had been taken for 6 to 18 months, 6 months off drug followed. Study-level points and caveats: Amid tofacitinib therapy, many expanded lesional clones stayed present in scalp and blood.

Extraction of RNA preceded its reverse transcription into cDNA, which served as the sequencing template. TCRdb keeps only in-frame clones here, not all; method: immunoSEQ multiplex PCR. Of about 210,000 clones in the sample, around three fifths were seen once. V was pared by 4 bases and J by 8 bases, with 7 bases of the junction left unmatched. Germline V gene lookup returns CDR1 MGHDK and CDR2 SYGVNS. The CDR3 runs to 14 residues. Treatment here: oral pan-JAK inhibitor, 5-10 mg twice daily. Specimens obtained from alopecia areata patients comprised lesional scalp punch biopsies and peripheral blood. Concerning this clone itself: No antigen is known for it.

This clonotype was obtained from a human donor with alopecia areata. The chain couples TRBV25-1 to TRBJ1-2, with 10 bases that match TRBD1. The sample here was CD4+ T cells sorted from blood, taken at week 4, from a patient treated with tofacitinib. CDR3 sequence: CASSGTGQGSGYTF. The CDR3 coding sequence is TGTGCCAGCAGTGGCACGGGACAGGGGAGCGGCTACACCTTC.